The T cell receptor (beta chain) described here comes from a study of T-cell reconstitution after alpha-beta-depleted transplantation in children. The TCRbeta library incorporated unique molecular identifiers. In TCRdb, the PCR reads were re-called with MiXCR into one record per CDR3 protein. The table lists approximately 520,000 distinct CDR3 sequences, roughly 11% of them singletons. Worth noting for this clonotype: Its antigen is unidentified.

Study-wide results and caveats: At around two months after transplant, the alpha-beta T cells were reportedly derived from several hundred expanded clones that came from non-depleted graft cells. In some patients, recipient T cells and intrathymic progenitors surviving conditioning explained high day-60 diversity. Once a year had passed after transplant, T-cell counts and diversity came mostly from newly produced T cells.

This TCR was recovered from a female patient between 2 and 15 years old who had a stem cell transplant for aplastic anemia, so the T cells may come from the graft donor. The sample was PBMCs, mostly from graft donor cells, taken 180 days after TCRalphabeta/CD19-depleted stem cell transplant.

The CDR3 region is CASSSRGLAGGPVETQYF. The CDR3 bases are TGTGCCAGTAGCTCCAGAGGACTAGCGGGAGGGCCGGTGGAGACCCAGTACTTC. The rearrangement joins TRBV19 to TRBJ2-5; TRBD2 aligns across 15 bases. Germline V gene data show CDR1 as LNHDA and CDR2 as SQIVND (reference sequence). J was trimmed by 5 bases and V by 6 bases; bases with no gene match: 13. The CDR3 extends over 18 amino acids. Using reference TRBV19 and TRBJ2-5 for the parts outside the CDR3, the full variable domain is DGGITQSPKYLFRKEGQNVTLSCEQNLNHDAMYWYRQDPGQGLRLIYYSQIVNDFQKGDIAEGYSVSREKKESFPLTVTSAQKNPTAFYLCASSSRGLAGGPVETQYFGPGTRLLVL.